The 25 T cell receptor beta chains below come from one sample, sequenced in a study of T cells in localized non-small cell lung cancer. Profiling relied on immunoSEQ multiplex PCR, and the TCRdb table lists in-frame clones only, not all of them. The sample lists 70,000 to 100,000 clones, roughly 88% occurring once. Specimen: PBMCs, collected before any cancer treatment. The origin of the receptors is a woman aged 40 to 75 with stage II squamous cell lung carcinoma.

This chain joins TRBV6-1 and TRBJ1-1; possibly TRBD1 for D (6 bases). The germline CDR1 and CDR2 sequences are MNHNS and SASEGT. The CDR3 is made up of 10 amino acids. CDR3 protein: CAHRETEAFF. The CDR3 bases are TGTGCTCACAGGGAGACTGAAGCTTTCTTT.

CDR3 bases: TGTGCCAGCAGTGTAGGGGGAGACCCGACCTACGAGCAGTACTTC. It is translated as CASSVGGDPTYEQYF. The V call is TRBV2, the J call TRBJ2-7; perhaps TRBD1 as D (6 bases). V was cut by 4 bases and J by 2 bases, with 15 bases left in between. The CDR3 is made up of 15 amino acids. The germline V gene has CDR1 SNHLY and CDR2 FYNNEI.

The chain recombines TRBV28 with TRBJ1-3; D possibly corresponds to TRBD1 (5 bases). From germline, CDR1 is MDHEN and CDR2 SYDVKM. This CDR3 comprises 16 residues. The ends were cut back, 5 bases at V and 4 bases at J, with 18 bases in the middle. CDR3 sequence (DNA): TGTGCCAGCAGTCCCCGGCCCGGACACCTCGGAAACACCATATATTTT. It translates to CASSPRPGHLGNTIYF.

The chain couples TRBV27 to TRBJ1-2; 7 nucleotides align to TRBD1. CDR3 length: 13 amino acids. V gave up 8 bases and J gave up 8 bases; unmatched junction bases: 11. Germline CDR1 reads MNHEY; CDR2 reads SMNVEV (reference sequence). This CDR3 reads CASLLLQGFGYTF. The CDR3 coding sequence is TGTGCCAGCCTCCTTTTACAGGGGTTCGGCTACACCTTC.

The genes are TRBV10-1 and TRBJ2-5; D could derive from TRBD1 or TRBD2 (7 bases each). Trimming left V 6 bases short and J 5 bases short, with 13 bases between. Germline V gene data show CDR1 as WNHNN and CDR2 as SYGVQD (reference sequence). The CDR3 contains 13 residues. CDR3 sequence (DNA): TGCGCCAGCAGACAGGGGCGGGGGGAGACCCAGTACTTC. It encodes CASRQGRGETQYF.

The V call is TRBV15, the J call TRBJ1-5; D remains ambiguous. The V gene's germline CDR1 is LNHNV and CDR2 YYDKDF (reference sequence). V lost 1 base, J lost 2 bases, and 9 bases lay in between. This CDR3 is 15 amino acids long. CDR3 amino acids: CATSRARWGNQPQHF. CDR3 DNA sequence: TGTGCCACCAGCAGAGCTAGATGGGGCAATCAGCCCCAGCATTTT.

The V call is TRBV27, the J call TRBJ2-1; possible D gene TRBD2, 6 bases. CDR3 length: 15 residues. Germline-derived CDR1 and CDR2 are MNHEY and SMNVEV (reference sequence). Trimming cost V 6 bases and J 0 bases, with 12 bases left between them. CDR3 sequence (DNA): TGTGCCAGCAGCCTTAGCGGAGGCTCCTACAATGAGCAGTTCTTC. Residues: CASSLSGGSYNEQFF.

The chain's CDR3 is CASIWGGGSYNEQFF. Here the CDR3 DNA reads TGTGCCAGCATCTGGGGGGGCGGCTCCTACAATGAGCAGTTCTTC. The chain uses TRBV6-6 and TRBJ2-1; possibly TRBD2 for D (7 bases). V lost 7 bases, J lost 0 bases, and 13 bases lay in between. The length of the CDR3 is 15 residues. The germline gives CDR1 MNHNY, CDR2 SVGAGI (reference sequence).

In the case of this clone: A junction boundary mismatches the germline segment, possibly from a read error. The V gene is TRBV30, the J gene TRBJ2-3; TRBD2 matches at 7 bases. Germline V gives CDR1 GTSNPN, CDR2 SVGIG (reference sequence). This CDR3 has 13 residues. CDR3 nucleotides: TGCGCTCAAGAGCGGGATCTGGCAGATACGCAGTATTTT. Translation gives CAQERDLADTQYF. Full variable domain (remainder filled in from reference TRBV30 and TRBJ2-3): SQTIHQWPATLVQPVGSPLSLECTVEGTSNPNLYWYRQAAGRGLQLLFYSVGIGQISSEVPQNLSASRPQDRQFILSSKKLLLSDSGFYLCAQERDLADTQYFGPGTRLTVL.

DNA for the CDR3: TGTGCCAGCAGTGAAGATCCAGGGTTCTATGGCTACACCTTC. Amino acids: CASSEDPGFYGYTF. The chain carries TRBV6-4 and TRBJ1-2; a possible D gene is TRBD1 (5 bases). The CDR3 loop spans 14 amino acids. Germline V gives CDR1 MRHNA, CDR2 SNTAGT. V lost 3 bases and J 4 bases, leaving 12 bases between the germline ends.

The CDR3 sequence is CASSLGGKSYNEQFF. The CDR3 nucleotides are TGTGCCAGCAGTTTAGGGGGGAAGTCCTACAATGAGCAGTTCTTC. The rearrangement joins TRBV28 to TRBJ2-1, with D maybe TRBD2 (6 bases). CDR3 length: 15 amino acids. V lost 2 bases to trimming and J lost 1 base, with 9 bases between them. Germline assignment: CDR1 MDHEN and CDR2 SYDVKM.

V is TRBV5-1 and J is TRBJ1-3, with 7 bases matching TRBD1. The J segment lost 0 bases and the V segment lost 2 bases, leaving 5 bases of the junction unmatched. The germline CDR1 and CDR2 sequences are SGHRS and YFSETQ. This CDR3 is built from 16 residues. The CDR3 DNA reads TGCGCCAGCAGCTTAAACAGGGGAATCTCTGGAAACACCATATATTTT. Protein product: CASSLNRGISGNTIYF.

The V gene is TRBV9, the J gene TRBJ2-7; D is uncertain. The V end was cut by 0 bases, the J end by 3 bases, with 13 bases between. Germline V gene data show CDR1 as SGDLS and CDR2 as YYNGEE. This CDR3 region has 15 residues. The DNA of the CDR3 is TGTGCCAGCAGCGTAGCAGAGGTCCCCCTCTACGAGCAGTACTTC. Its protein product is CASSVAEVPLYEQYF.

This clone was counted once. V is TRBV2 and J is TRBJ1-2; D is unclear. The CDR3 loop spans 14 amino acids. V lost 0 bases and J lost 6, with 11 bases in between. The germline V gene encodes CDR1 SNHLY and CDR2 FYNNEI. CDR3 DNA: TGTGCCAGCAGTGAAGCGAGGAGAGGGAATGGCTACACCTTC. This encodes CASSEARRGNGYTF.

The chain uses TRBV19 and TRBJ1-1, with D uncertain. Trimming cost V 1 base and J 6 bases, with 6 bases left between them. Germline lookup yields CDR1 LNHDA and CDR2 SQIVND (reference sequence). This CDR3 has 12 residues. CDR3 in amino acids: CASSIARSEAFF. The CDR3 DNA sequence: TGTGCCAGTAGTATAGCGAGGTCTGAAGCTTTCTTT.

The genes are TRBV27 and TRBJ1-1; no definite D call. Germline values: CDR1 MNHEY, CDR2 SMNVEV (reference sequence). The V end was cut by 4 bases, the J end by 3 bases, with 24 bases between. There are 18 residues in the CDR3. This CDR3 is CASSYRRLGQVGDTEAFF. DNA of the CDR3: TGTGCCAGCAGTTACCGTCGCCTCGGGCAGGTCGGGGACACTGAAGCTTTCTTT.

The V call is TRBV19, the J call TRBJ2-7, with 7 bases matching TRBD1. Trimming at V came to 4 bases and at J to 5 bases, leaving 8 bases not matched to a gene. The V gene's germline CDR1 is LNHDA and CDR2 SQIVND (reference sequence). The CDR3 totals 14 residues. CDR3 loop: CASSKRQGVDEQYF. DNA for the CDR3: TGTGCCAGTAGTAAACGACAGGGTGTCGACGAGCAGTACTTC.

The rearrangement joins TRBV29-1 to TRBJ1-3; 10 bases are a match to TRBD1. The germline V gene has CDR1 SQVTM and CDR2 ANQGSEA. The CDR3 is 14 amino acids. Germline trimming cut 6 bases from V and 4 bases from J; bases unmatched to any gene: 6. The CDR3 coding sequence is TGCAGCGTAGCGACAGGGGGCTCGGGAAACACCATATATTTT. This gives the protein CSVATGGSGNTIYF.

The chain links TRBV15 to TRBJ1-2; possible D gene TRBD1, 5 bases. The germline V and J ends were trimmed by 5 bases and 8 bases, with 24 bases remaining between them. This CDR3 spans 16 amino acids. Germline V gene sequence: CDR1 LNHNV, CDR2 YYDKDF (reference sequence). CDR3 nucleotide sequence: TGTGCCACCAGCGCCCACGGTGAGGGCAGGGCGGGGGGCTACACCTTC. Translated, it gives CATSAHGEGRAGGYTF.

V usage is TRBV2 and J usage is TRBJ1-1; possible D gene TRBD1, 5 bases. Germline V gene data show CDR1 as SNHLY and CDR2 as FYNNEI. Trimming removed 6 bases at V and 1 base at J, with 18 bases between. The CDR3 has 16 residues. The CDR3 reads CASSSSQTVRNTEAFF. Written as DNA, the CDR3 is TGTGCCAGCAGCTCATCCCAGACAGTCCGGAACACTGAAGCTTTCTTT.

V and J are TRBV4-1 and TRBJ1-3; D remains ambiguous. Looked up from germline, CDR1 is MGHRA and CDR2 is YSYEKL. This CDR3 contains 15 residues. V gave up 0 bases and J gave up 2 bases, with 8 bases separating them. DNA of the CDR3: TGCGCCAGCAGCCAAGAAAGCTGGGCTGGAAACACCATATATTTT. This sequence encodes CASSQESWAGNTIYF.

V and J are TRBV14 and TRBJ1-3; no definite D call. Trimming took 2 bases from V and 0 from J, leaving 5 bases between them. CDR3 size: 14 residues. In germline, CDR1 is SGHDN, CDR2 FVKESK. DNA of the CDR3: TGTGCCAGCAGCCAAAGGAGCTCTGGAAACACCATATATTTT. It specifies CASSQRSSGNTIYF. Full variable domain (remainder filled in from reference TRBV14 and TRBJ1-3): EAGVTQFPSHSVIEKGQTVTLRCDPISGHDNLYWYRRVMGKEIKFLLHFVKESKQDESGMPNNRFLAERTGGTYSTLKVQPAELEDSGVYFCASSQRSSGNTIYFGEGSWLTVV.

The V and J genes are TRBV6-1 and TRBJ1-1, with D possibly TRBD1 on 6 matching bases. V lost 1 base to trimming and J lost 4 bases, with 13 bases between them. The CDR3 has 15 residues. Germline loops: CDR1 MNHNS, CDR2 SASEGT. The CDR3 spells CASSEGVGGSTEAFF. The DNA of the CDR3 is TGTGCCAGCAGTGAAGGGGTAGGGGGAAGCACTGAAGCTTTCTTT.

The chain carries TRBV20-1 and TRBJ1-2; D ambiguous. V was shortened by 1 base and J by 5 bases, with 5 bases between the two germline ends. The CDR3 covers 11 residues. Germline V CDR1 and CDR2: DFQATT, SNEGSKA (reference sequence). The CDR3: CSARGGYGYTF. The CDR3 region has the DNA TGCAGTGCTAGAGGCGGGTATGGCTACACCTTC.

V and J are TRBV30 and TRBJ1-1; a possible D gene is TRBD1 (5 bases). Germline CDR1 GTSNPN, CDR2 SVGIG (reference sequence). CDR3 size: 12 residues. The V end lost 5 bases, the J end lost 1 base, and 8 bases lay between the germline ends. The CDR3 reads CAWGGENTEAFF. The CDR3 region has the DNA TGTGCCTGGGGGGGGGAGAACACTGAAGCTTTCTTT. The whole variable domain, remainder taken from reference TRBV30 and TRBJ1-1, is SQTIHQWPATLVQPVGSPLSLECTVEGTSNPNLYWYRQAAGRGLQLLFYSVGIGQISSEVPQNLSASRPQDRQFILSSKKLLLSDSGFYLCAWGGENTEAFFGQGTRLTVV.